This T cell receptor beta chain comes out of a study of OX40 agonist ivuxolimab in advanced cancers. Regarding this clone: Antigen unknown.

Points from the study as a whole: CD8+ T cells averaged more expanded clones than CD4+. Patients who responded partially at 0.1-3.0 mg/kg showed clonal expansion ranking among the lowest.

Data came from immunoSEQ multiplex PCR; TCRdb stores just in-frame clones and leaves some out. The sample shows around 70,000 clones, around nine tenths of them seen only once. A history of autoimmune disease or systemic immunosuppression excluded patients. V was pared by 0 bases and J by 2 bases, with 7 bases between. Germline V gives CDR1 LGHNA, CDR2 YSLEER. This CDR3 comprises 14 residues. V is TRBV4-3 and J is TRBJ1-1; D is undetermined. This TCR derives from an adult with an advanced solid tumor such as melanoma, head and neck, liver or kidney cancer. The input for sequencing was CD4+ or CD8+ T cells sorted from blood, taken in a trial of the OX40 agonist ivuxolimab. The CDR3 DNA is TGCGCCAGCAGCCAAGATCGACTTAACACTGAAGCTTTCTTT. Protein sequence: CASSQDRLNTEAFF.